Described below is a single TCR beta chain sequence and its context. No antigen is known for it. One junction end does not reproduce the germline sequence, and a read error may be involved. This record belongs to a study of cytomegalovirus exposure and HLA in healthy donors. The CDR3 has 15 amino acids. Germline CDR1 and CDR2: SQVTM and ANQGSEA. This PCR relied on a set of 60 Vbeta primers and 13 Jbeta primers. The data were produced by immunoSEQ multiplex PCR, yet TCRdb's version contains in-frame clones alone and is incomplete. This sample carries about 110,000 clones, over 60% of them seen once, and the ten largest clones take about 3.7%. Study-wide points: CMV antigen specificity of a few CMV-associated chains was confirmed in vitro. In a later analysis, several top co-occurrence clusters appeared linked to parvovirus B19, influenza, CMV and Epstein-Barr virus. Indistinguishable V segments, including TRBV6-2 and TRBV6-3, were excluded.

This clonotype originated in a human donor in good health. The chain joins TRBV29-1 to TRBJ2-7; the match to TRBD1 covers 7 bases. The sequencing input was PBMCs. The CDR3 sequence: CSAETLSGQSYEQYF. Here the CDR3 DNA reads TGCAGCGCTGAAACTCTATCGGGACAGTCCTACGAGCAGTACTTC.